These 17 T cell receptor beta chains were all obtained from the same sample, sequenced in a study of blood T cell repertoires in COVID-19. The method was immunoSEQ multiplex PCR; TCRdb's version includes in-frame clones alone and lacks a portion of them. The sample lists about 260,000 clones; about nine tenths were seen once. Sequencing was performed on peripheral blood. These receptor sequences come from a woman between 45 and 65 years old who had recovered from COVID-19.

This clone has just one count. This chain connects TRBV5-4 to TRBJ2-1; 14 bases align to TRBD2. The CDR3 consists of 14 residues. Trimming at V came to 5 bases and at J to 9 bases, leaving 4 bases not matched to a gene. Germline V gives CDR1 SGHNT, CDR2 YYREEE (reference sequence). CDR3: CASRTGTSGGEQFF. The CDR3 bases are TGTGCCAGCAGGACCGGGACTAGCGGGGGTGAGCAGTTCTTC. The full variable domain, in which reference TRBV5-4 and TRBJ2-1 provide the parts outside the CDR3, is ETGVTQSPTHLIKTRGQQVTLRCSSQSGHNTVSWYQQALGQGPQFIFQYYREEENGRGNFPPRFSGLQFPNYSSELNVNALELDDSALYLCASRTGTSGGEQFFGPGTRLTVL.

This sequence joins TRBV10-3 and TRBJ1-2; 9 positions match TRBD1. The CDR3 contains 15 residues. The V and J ends lost 8 bases and 5 bases, in that order; junction bases with no gene match: 12. From germline, CDR1 is ENHRY and CDR2 SYGVKD. In nucleotides, the CDR3 is TGTGCCATCGCTAGGGACAGGGTGATGGGTTATGGCTACACCTTC. Its translation is CAIARDRVMGYGYTF.

The V call is TRBV6-2 or TRBV6-3, the J call TRBJ2-1, with 10 bases matching TRBD2. Per the germline V gene, CDR1 is MNHEY and CDR2 is SVGEGT. CDR3 length equals 15 residues. The V gene end was trimmed by 6 bases and the J gene end by 8 bases; junction bases not matched to a gene: 10. The CDR3 reads CASSRGSGRAHEQFF. Written as DNA, the CDR3 is TGTGCCAGCAGCCGCGGCAGCGGGAGGGCTCATGAGCAGTTCTTC.

This clone appeared once. The gene calls are TRBV7-9 and TRBJ1-5; D might be TRBD1 (6 bases). The CDR3 spans 15 residues. Germline CDR1 is SEHNR and CDR2 is FQNEAQ (reference sequence). V gave up 3 bases and J gave up 5 bases, with 14 bases separating them. The DNA for the CDR3 is TGTGCCAGCAGCTTTCATGGACAGCGACATCAGCCCCAGCATTTT. Amino acids: CASSFHGQRHQPQHF.

The chain employs TRBV7-9 and TRBJ1-1; 8 bases fit TRBD1. Per germline, CDR1 SEHNR and CDR2 FQNEAQ (reference sequence). V was clipped by 5 bases and J by 6 bases; unmatched bases: 5. The CDR3 spans 13 residues. CDR3 DNA: TGTGCCAGCAGCCGACAGGGGTGGGCTGAAGCTTTCTTT. As protein: CASSRQGWAEAFF. The whole variable domain, filled in from reference TRBV7-9 and TRBJ1-1, reads DTGVSQNPRHKITKRGQNVTFRCDPISEHNRLYWYRQTLGQGPEFLTYFQNEAQLEKSRLLSDRFSAERPKGSFSTLEIQRTEQGDSAMYLCASSRQGWAEAFFGQGTRLTVV.

The rearrangement uses TRBV7-9 and TRBJ2-1; D call uncertain. The length of the CDR3 is 14 residues. The germline V gene encodes CDR1 SEHNR and CDR2 FQNEAQ (reference sequence). Trimming pared 3 bases from V and 8 bases from J, leaving 14 bases between. The CDR3 protein is CASSFRLGPHEQFF. In DNA form, the CDR3 reads TGTGCCAGCAGCTTTCGCCTAGGTCCCCATGAGCAGTTCTTC.

The chain uses TRBV28 and TRBJ1-2, with 10 bases aligning to TRBD1. The CDR3 contains 16 residues. The germline CDR1 and CDR2 sequences are MDHEN and SYDVKM. Trimming removed 6 bases from V and 7 bases from J; junction bases left unmatched: 14. The CDR3 protein is CASRAGQGTPKGGYTF. For the CDR3, the DNA is TGTGCCAGCAGGGCGGGACAGGGGACCCCTAAGGGTGGCTACACCTTC.

The V gene is TRBV27, the J gene TRBJ2-7; possible D gene TRBD1, 6 bases. The CDR3 extends over 15 amino acids. The V end was cut by 0 bases, the J end by 5 bases, with 14 bases between. Germline lookup yields CDR1 MNHEY and CDR2 SMNVEV (reference sequence). CDR3 DNA: TGTGCCAGCAGTTTATCGAGGGGGTGGGGGAACGAGCAGTACTTC. Translated: CASSLSRGWGNEQYF.

Only one count was recorded for this clone. This sequence joins TRBV19 and TRBJ2-4; 9 bases map to TRBD1. The CDR3 loop spans 14 amino acids. CDR1 and CDR2 from the germline V gene are LNHDA and SQIVND (reference sequence). The V and J ends lost 4 bases and 7 bases, in that order; junction bases with no gene match: 5. The CDR3 protein is CASSTGTGKNIQYF. The CDR3 nucleotides read TGTGCCAGTAGTACCGGGACAGGGAAGAACATTCAGTACTTC.

The V call is TRBV23-1, the J call TRBJ1-5, with TRBD1 identical over 7 bases. TRBV23-1 is an ORF, with its function uncertain. This CDR3 has 14 amino acids. Unmatched junction bases numbered 3, after V lost 0 bases and J lost 7 bases. The CDR3 loop reads CASSQSDRWQPQHF. CDR3 sequence (DNA): TGCGCCAGCAGTCAATCGGACAGGTGGCAGCCCCAGCATTTT.

In this sample, this clone turned up a few times. For the CDR3, the DNA is TGTGCCAGTAGTATAGTTACAGACTCCTACGAGCAGTACTTC. Translating it yields CASSIVTDSYEQYF. This chain joins TRBV19 and TRBJ2-7; D remains unclear. Trimming stripped 1 base from V and 0 bases from J, with 7 bases between. CDR1 LNHDA and CDR2 SQIVND come from the germline V gene (reference sequence). There are 14 residues in the CDR3.

The chain has TRBV28 and TRBJ1-5; weak D call: TRBD1 (5 bases). V shed 7 bases and J shed 9 bases, with 19 bases lying between them. Per germline, CDR1 MDHEN and CDR2 SYDVKM. CDR3 size: 14 residues. The DNA of the CDR3 is TGTGCCAGCACACCCGCAGGGTCCCCTGGGCCCCAGCATTTT. Residues: CASTPAGSPGPQHF.

The chain uses TRBV9 and TRBJ1-1; the D is unclear. V was trimmed by 3 bases and J by 0 bases, leaving 12 bases between them. This CDR3 is 15 amino acids long. Germline values: CDR1 SGDLS, CDR2 YYNGEE. The CDR3 here is CASSAHSILNTEAFF. In DNA, the CDR3 is TGTGCCAGCAGCGCGCACAGCATATTGAACACTGAAGCTTTCTTT.

The chain uses TRBV3-1 (or the pseudogene TRBV3-2) and TRBJ2-1, with a tentative D call TRBD1 (6 bases). V dropped 1 base and J dropped 9 bases, with 10 bases sitting between them. The germline gives CDR1 LGHDT, CDR2 YNNKEL (reference sequence). CDR3 length: 13 amino acids. CDR3 region: CASSQGGPGEQFF. The CDR3 region has the DNA TGTGCCAGCAGCCAAGGGGGGCCGGGTGAGCAGTTCTTC.

The CDR3: CASSEGSGSLGEQFF. CDR3 in DNA: TGTGCCAGCAGTGAGGGTAGCGGGAGCCTCGGTGAGCAGTTCTTC. The chain is built from TRBV2 and TRBJ2-1; 9 bases are shared with TRBD2. The CDR3 loop spans 15 amino acids. V was pared by 3 bases and J by 9 bases, with 9 bases of the junction left unmatched. The germline gives CDR1 SNHLY, CDR2 FYNNEI.

CDR3 DNA: TGTGCCAGCTCACTACAGCTCTCCGGGACTCAGGCCTACGAGCAGTACTTC. Residues: CASSLQLSGTQAYEQYF. This sequence joins TRBV18 and TRBJ2-7; D may be TRBD2 (6 bases). This CDR3 is 17 amino acids long. The germline CDR1 and CDR2 sequences are KGHSH and LQKENI. Trimming took 4 bases from V and 2 from J, leaving 21 bases between them.

This chain uses TRBV7-3 with TRBJ2-1, with 9 bases aligning to TRBD2. J lost 9 bases, V lost 1 base, and 7 bases had no gene match. The CDR3 covers 15 residues. Germline V gene lookup returns CDR1 SGHTA and CDR2 FQGTGA. CDR3 DNA: TGTGCCAGCAGCTTAAGGCTAGCGGGGTATACTGAGCAGTTCTTC. Translated: CASSLRLAGYTEQFF.